Sequencing of this TCR beta chain was carried out in a study of blood T cells in healthy people across ages. J was trimmed by 2 bases and V by 1 base; bases with no gene match: 14. The CDR3 consists of 19 residues. Germline-derived CDR1 and CDR2 are DFQATT and SNEGSKA (reference sequence). A second PCR, run for about 6 to 11 cycles, used a sample-barcoded 5' primer plus a J-beta primer mix. From the 5' RACE reads, TCRdb called clonotypes with MiXCR, one entry per CDR3 protein. The sample has some 760,000 distinct CDR3 sequences, roughly 25% seen once. Donation came from healthy Caucasian individuals in Russia who were aged roughly 6 to 95. This sample was also put to use in a study of T cells of mothers and their children. That work states: The study obtained over 9.5 million TCR beta CDR3 reads per mother and around 2.7 million per child.

J is TRBJ2-1 and V is TRBV20-1; TRBD2 agrees at 10 bases. The TCR comes from a boy aged 5-17 years in good health. Sample: blood. Here the CDR3 reads CSARGVGASGGITYNEQFF. CDR3 DNA sequence: TGCAGTGCTAGAGGCGTTGGGGCTAGCGGGGGAATTACCTACAATGAGCAGTTCTTC.